The clone carrying this TCR beta chain was recorded at least ten times. Antigen specificity is unknown. This sample stems from a study of T cells in Graves' hyperthyroidism and ophthalmopathy. Study-wide results and caveats: Classification by a 13 V-J model distinguished ophthalmopathy from stable hyperthyroidism. Also found in blood were most expanded thyroid clonotypes above 0.001.

Each diagnosis drew on symptoms, thyroxine, TRAb, thyroid ultrasound and orbital computed tomography findings. Fresh peripheral blood, roughly 10 ml, was the source of the PBMCs. CDR3 length: 16 residues. V dropped 7 bases and J dropped 4 bases, with 23 bases sitting between them. Germline V gene lookup returns CDR1 LGHNT and CDR2 FRNRAP. Using RNA transcripts as the source, TCR beta CDR3 regions were amplified. First-round RT-PCR with HTBI primers amplified the TCR CDR3 region. A single record per CDR3 protein comes from TCRdb applying MiXCR to the multiplex PCR reads. The sample lists roughly 580,000 distinct CDR3 sequences; 14% were seen once.

The TCR sequence derives from a woman in her thirties with Graves' hyperthyroidism that later progressed to Graves' ophthalmopathy. The specimen was blood. The chain carries TRBV12-5 and TRBJ2-7; TRBD1 is a possible D gene (6 bases). The CDR3, as DNA: TGTGCTAGTGAGCCCCACAGGTCCAAGGGGGTTTACGAGCAGTACTTC. Protein sequence: CASEPHRSKGVYEQYF.